The 12 T cell receptor beta chains listed next were all sequenced from one sample in a study of blood T cells in healthy people across ages. Next came a second PCR, run for about 7 to 11 cycles, which used a sample-barcoded 5' primer along with a J-beta primer mix. One entry per CDR3 protein, called by TCRdb with MiXCR from the 5' RACE reads. This sample yields about 580,000 distinct CDR3 sequences, of which 45% to 55% are seen a single time; just under 25% belongs to the top ten. The sequenced material came from blood. These receptors were obtained from a man older than 75 in good health.

The chain couples TRBV7-2 to TRBJ2-7; D gene unclear. This CDR3 has 14 amino acids. V was shortened by 1 base and J by 3 bases, with 10 bases between the two germline ends. Looked up from germline, CDR1 is SGHTA and CDR2 is FQGNSA. In nucleotides, the CDR3 is TGTGCCAGCAGCTTAGAAGTAGGCATCTACGAGCAGTACTTC. It yields the protein CASSLEVGIYEQYF.

This sequence joins TRBV7-8 and TRBJ2-3; 10 bases agree with TRBD2. Germline lookup yields CDR1 SGHVS and CDR2 FQNEAQ. V dropped 0 bases and J dropped 4; count of bases not matched to a gene: 7. CDR3 length: 17 amino acids. The CDR3 nucleotides are TGTGCCAGCAGCTTAGCGCGGGGTAGCGGGGGGTCAGATACGCAGTATTTT. The encoded protein is CASSLARGSGGSDTQYF.

The chain combines TRBV4-3 with TRBJ2-7, with 14 bases lining up with TRBD2. V dropped 4 bases and J dropped 4; count of bases not matched to a gene: 12. Germline V gene data show CDR1 as LGHNA and CDR2 as YSLEER. This CDR3 contains 18 residues. The CDR3 DNA reads TGCGCCAGCAGCCTAAGACTAGCGGGAGGGAGCCGTTTTTACGAGCAGTACTTC. It specifies CASSLRLAGGSRFYEQYF.

This clonotype has more than one count but fewer than ten. The chain has TRBV12-3 or TRBV12-4 and TRBJ2-5; the D gene could be TRBD1 or TRBD2 (5 bases each). TRBJ2-7 matches the DNA end more closely, so the J call is doubtful. The CDR3 loop spans 14 amino acids. The CDR3 is CASSLGGFSDEQYF. The CDR3 bases are TGTGCCAGCAGTTTAGGGGGGTTCAGCGACGAGCAGTACTTC.

The rearrangement uses TRBV3-1 and TRBJ1-4; no definite D call. Looked up from germline, CDR1 is LGHDT and CDR2 is YNNKEL (reference sequence). V lost 0 bases, J lost 3 bases, and 8 bases lay in between. There are 15 residues in the CDR3. The CDR3 spells CASSQEFGANEKLFF. The CDR3 DNA sequence: TGTGCCAGCAGCCAAGAGTTCGGAGCTAATGAAAAACTGTTTTTT.

The gene calls are TRBV6-5 and TRBJ1-1; TRBD1 matches at 7 bases. Germline assignment: CDR1 MNHEY and CDR2 SVGAGI. Unmatched junction bases numbered 7, after V lost 8 bases and J lost 1 base. The CDR3 is 14 residues long. As DNA, the CDR3 is TGTGCCAGCCTCAGGGGGGTTGGGAACACTGAAGCTTTCTTT. Residues: CASLRGVGNTEAFF.

The chain is built from TRBV7-2 and TRBJ2-7, with D possibly being TRBD1 or TRBD2 (5 bases each). CDR1 is SGHTA and CDR2 is FQGNSA in the germline V gene. The CDR3 consists of 14 residues. V lost 4 bases and J 5 bases, leaving 15 bases between the germline ends. CDR3 sequence reads: CASSSGAGIHEQYF. CDR3 DNA sequence: TGTGCCAGCAGCTCCGGGGCAGGGATCCACGAGCAGTACTTC.

The chain links TRBV7-2 to TRBJ1-5; unclear D gene. Trimming pared 0 bases from V and 7 bases from J, leaving 16 bases between. Germline CDR1 reads SGHTA; CDR2 reads FQGNSA. The CDR3 is 16 residues long. The CDR3 DNA sequence: TGTGCCAGCAGCTTAGCGTCGGGTACGCGGCGACAGCCCCAGCATTTT. Amino acids: CASSLASGTRRQPQHF. Complete variable domain (other parts from reference TRBV7-2 and TRBJ1-5): GAGVSQSPSNKVTEKGKDVELRCDPISGHTALYWYRQSLGQGLEFLIYFQGNSAPDKSGLPSDRFSAERTGGSVSTLTIQRTQQEDSAVYLCASSLASGTRRQPQHFGDGTRLSIL.

The rearrangement joins TRBV12-3 or TRBV12-4 to TRBJ2-4; D uncertain. The DNA end is more similar to TRBJ2-5, so the J call may be wrong. The CDR3 is 13 amino acids. The CDR3 sequence: CASNGRRQETQYF. Written as DNA, the CDR3 is TGTGCCAGCAATGGTCGGCGGCAAGAGACCCAGTACTTC.

The DNA of the CDR3 is TGTGCCAGCAGTGAATGGAGGCAGAGCACAGATACGCAGTATTTT. Encoded protein: CASSEWRQSTDTQYF. The J gene is TRBJ2-3, the V gene TRBV6-1; TRBD2 is a possible D gene (5 bases). The V end was cut by 2 bases, the J end by 0 bases, with 9 bases between. Looked up from germline, CDR1 is MNHNS and CDR2 is SASEGT. This CDR3 has 15 amino acids.

A few counts support this clonotype. J is TRBJ2-7 and V is TRBV25-1; 8 nucleotides align to TRBD1. CDR3 size: 15 residues. The V and J ends lost 4 bases and 3 bases, in that order; junction bases with no gene match: 8. Germline V gene lookup returns CDR1 MGHDK and CDR2 SYGVNS. CDR3 nucleotides: TGTGCCAGCAGTGGCGATGACAGGGGCTTCTACGAGCAGTACTTC. Its translation is CASSGDDRGFYEQYF.

The J gene is TRBJ2-1, the V gene TRBV20-1; 8 nucleotides align to TRBD2. This CDR3 is built from 16 residues. Unmatched junction bases numbered 10, after V lost 2 bases and J lost 4 bases. CDR1 is DFQATT, CDR2 SNEGSKA, per germline (reference sequence). This CDR3 reads CSARTPVAGQYNEQFF. The CDR3 nucleotides read TGCAGTGCTAGAACCCCTGTAGCGGGACAATACAATGAGCAGTTCTTC.